This T cell receptor beta chain is drawn from a study of blood T cell repertoires in COVID-19. About the study: The study drew acute and convalescent COVID-19 samples from the United States, Italy and Spain. Nucleic acid was either cDNA or gDNA, and it came from T cells, B-cell-depleted T cells, or PBMCs.

Only in-frame clones appear in the TCRdb table, and some are missing; sequencing was by immunoSEQ multiplex PCR. The table has some 340,000 clones, about 87% seen once. Participant-given clinical history determined each cohort assignment. The study counted Cohort 3 donors as recovered given two negative PCRs, clearance, or symptom resolution. The germline gives CDR1 LNHDA, CDR2 SQIVND (reference sequence). J was trimmed by 5 bases and V by 5 bases; bases with no gene match: 14. This CDR3 is 17 amino acids long. The sequence was obtained from a woman aged 25 to 39 who had recovered from COVID-19. Sequenced: PBMCs or T cells enriched from blood (not recorded which). This sequence joins TRBV19 and TRBJ2-1; 8 bases are a match to TRBD2. The CDR3, as DNA: TGTGCCAGTAGTCTCCGGGATAGCGGGAATCGGGACAATGAGCAGTTCTTC. Encoded protein: CASSLRDSGNRDNEQFF.